This T cell receptor (beta chain) was observed in a study of blood T cell repertoires in COVID-19. Study at large: The samples span acute and convalescent COVID-19 from the United States, Italy and Spain. T cells, B-cell-depleted T cells, or PBMCs provided the cDNA or gDNA that served as material.

This clone has a handful of counts. Patients of the Seattle cohort, enrolled during active infection, were followed longitudinally. Study processing details: It was from reference gene primer amplification that nucleated cell counts were estimated. Only in-frame clones appear in the TCRdb table, and some are missing; sequencing was by immunoSEQ multiplex PCR. V, J and clone size were drawn from that table, and D and trimming were deduced from the DNA. The data contain 540,000 or so clones, about 89% of them singletons. The V and J ends lost 1 base and 4 bases respectively, with 10 bases between them. The CDR3 has 14 residues. Germline V gives CDR1 SGHTA, CDR2 FQGNSA.

Sequenced sample: peripheral blood. The gene calls are TRBV7-2 and TRBJ1-2, with unresolved D. This TCR was recovered from a woman in her forties or fifties with COVID-19, enrolled during active disease. This CDR3 is CASSLGVGSYGYTF. CDR3 nucleotides: TGTGCCAGCAGCTTAGGGGTCGGGTCCTATGGCTACACCTTC.